The next 3 T cell receptor beta chains were all read from a single sample in a study of memory CD4+ T cells and cytomegalovirus serostatus. Single viable CD3+CD4+CD8-CD45RO+ cells were sorted as the memory CD4+ T cells. This table comes from immunoSEQ multiplex PCR, and its TCRdb copy is limited to in-frame clones, with some not included. Here the sample spans tens of thousands of clones, approximately 71% being singletons. Sequencing input: memory CD4+ T cells from blood. The receptors were sampled from an adult in good health and CMV-seronegative.

The V gene is TRBV5-1, the J gene TRBJ1-1; 10 bases align to TRBD1. The CDR3 is 14 amino acids. The trim removed 4 bases at V and 3 bases at J, leaving 3 bases unmatched. Germline V gene lookup returns CDR1 SGHRS and CDR2 YFSETQ. CDR3 in DNA: TGCGCCAGCAGCGGACAGGGGGTGGACACTGAAGCTTTCTTT. It codes for CASSGQGVDTEAFF.

This clone showed up just a few times. The chain is built from TRBV18 and TRBJ1-3; 8 nucleotides match TRBD1. Looked up from germline, CDR1 is KGHSH and CDR2 is LQKENI. The CDR3 has 16 amino acids. The V gene end was trimmed by 6 bases and the J gene end by 0 bases; junction bases not matched to a gene: 7. This CDR3 reads CASSSGTGVSGNTIYF. The CDR3 coding sequence is TGTGCCAGCTCCTCCGGGACAGGAGTCTCTGGAAACACCATATATTTT.

The rearrangement links TRBV7-9 to TRBJ2-2; perhaps TRBD2 as D (5 bases). This CDR3 contains 16 residues. Germline V lookup: CDR1 SEHNR, CDR2 FQNEAQ (reference sequence). Deletions cut 2 bases from V and 3 bases from J, with 13 bases between. The chain's CDR3 is CASSLSGYGDTGELFF. For the CDR3, the DNA is TGTGCCAGCAGCTTATCGGGGTACGGTGACACCGGGGAGCTGTTTTTT.